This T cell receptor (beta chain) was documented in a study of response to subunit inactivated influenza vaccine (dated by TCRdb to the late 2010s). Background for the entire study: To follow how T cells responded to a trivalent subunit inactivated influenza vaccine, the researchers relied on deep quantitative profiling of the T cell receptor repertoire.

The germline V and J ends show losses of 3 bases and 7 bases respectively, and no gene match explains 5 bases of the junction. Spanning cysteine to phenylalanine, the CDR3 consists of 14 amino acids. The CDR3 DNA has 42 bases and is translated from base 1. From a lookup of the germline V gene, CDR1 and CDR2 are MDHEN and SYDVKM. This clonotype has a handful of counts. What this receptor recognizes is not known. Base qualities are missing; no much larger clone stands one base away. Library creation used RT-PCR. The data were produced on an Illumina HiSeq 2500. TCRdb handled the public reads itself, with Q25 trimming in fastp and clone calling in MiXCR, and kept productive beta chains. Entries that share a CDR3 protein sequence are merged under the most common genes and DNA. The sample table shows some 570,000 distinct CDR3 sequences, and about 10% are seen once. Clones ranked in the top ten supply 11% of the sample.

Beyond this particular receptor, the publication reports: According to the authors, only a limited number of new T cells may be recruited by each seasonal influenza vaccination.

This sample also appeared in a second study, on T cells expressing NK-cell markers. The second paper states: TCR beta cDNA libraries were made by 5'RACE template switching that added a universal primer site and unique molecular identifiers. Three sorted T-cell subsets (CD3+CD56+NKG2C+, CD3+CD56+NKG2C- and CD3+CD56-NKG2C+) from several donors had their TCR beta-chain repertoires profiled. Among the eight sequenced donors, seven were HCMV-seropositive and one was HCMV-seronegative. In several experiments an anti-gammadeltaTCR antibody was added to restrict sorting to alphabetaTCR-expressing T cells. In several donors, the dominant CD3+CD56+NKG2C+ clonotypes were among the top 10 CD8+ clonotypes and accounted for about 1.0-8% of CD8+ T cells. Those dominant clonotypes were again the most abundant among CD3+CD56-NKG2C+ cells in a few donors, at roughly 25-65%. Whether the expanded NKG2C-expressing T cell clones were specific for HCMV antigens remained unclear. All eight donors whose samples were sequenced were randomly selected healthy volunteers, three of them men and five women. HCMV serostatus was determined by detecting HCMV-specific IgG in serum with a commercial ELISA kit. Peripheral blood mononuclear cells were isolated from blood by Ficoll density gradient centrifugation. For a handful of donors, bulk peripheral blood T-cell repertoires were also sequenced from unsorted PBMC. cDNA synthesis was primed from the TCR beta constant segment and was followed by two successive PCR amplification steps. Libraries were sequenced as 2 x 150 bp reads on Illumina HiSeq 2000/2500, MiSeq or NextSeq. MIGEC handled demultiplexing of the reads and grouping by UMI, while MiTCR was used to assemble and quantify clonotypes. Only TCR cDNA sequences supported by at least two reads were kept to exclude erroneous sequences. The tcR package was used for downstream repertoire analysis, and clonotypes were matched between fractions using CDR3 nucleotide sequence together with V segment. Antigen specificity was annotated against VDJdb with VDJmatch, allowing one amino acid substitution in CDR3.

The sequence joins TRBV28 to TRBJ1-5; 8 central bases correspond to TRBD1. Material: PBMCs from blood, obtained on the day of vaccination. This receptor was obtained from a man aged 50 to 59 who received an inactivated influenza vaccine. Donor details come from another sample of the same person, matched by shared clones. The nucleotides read TGTGCCAGCAGTTTCGACAGGGGAGGGCAGCCCCAGCATTTT. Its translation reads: CASSFDRGGQPQHF.